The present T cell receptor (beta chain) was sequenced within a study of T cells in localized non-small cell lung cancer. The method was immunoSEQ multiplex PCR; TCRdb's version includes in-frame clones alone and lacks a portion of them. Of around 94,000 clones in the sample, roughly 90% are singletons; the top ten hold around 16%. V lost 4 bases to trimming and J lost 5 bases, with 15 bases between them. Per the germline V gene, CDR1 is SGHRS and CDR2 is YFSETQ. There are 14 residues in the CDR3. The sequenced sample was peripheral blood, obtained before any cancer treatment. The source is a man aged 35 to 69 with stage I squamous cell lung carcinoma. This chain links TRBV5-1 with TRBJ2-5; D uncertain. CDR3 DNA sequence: TGCGCCAGCAGCCTGAAGGGAACCTCGGAGACCCAGTACTTC. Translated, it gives CASSLKGTSETQYF.